The source of this TCR beta chain is a study of technical replicates of blood from a few donors. Trimming removed 0 bases from V and 3 bases from J, with 7 bases in between. The CDR3 is 13 residues long. Germline CDR1 and CDR2: SGDLS and YYNGEE. Sequencing was performed with immunoSEQ multiplex PCR; in TCRdb, only in-frame clones are kept and a portion is missing. The profile shows 91,000 or so clones, about 95% of them singletons. This TCR came from a human donor in good health. The rearrangement joins TRBV9 to TRBJ2-7; D may be TRBD2 (5 bases). Material: T cells isolated from PBMCs. The CDR3 DNA follows: TGTGCCAGCAGCGTAGTCGCGGGCTACGAGCAGTACTTC. This translates into CASSVVAGYEQYF.